These 32 T cell receptor beta chains were sequenced from one sample in a study of neoadjuvant anti-PD-1 for oral cavity cancer. The method was immunoSEQ multiplex PCR; TCRdb's version includes in-frame clones alone and lacks a portion of them. Of some 15,000 clones listed, about 76% are singletons. Specified time point: after neoadjuvant nivolumab, at surgical resection. Sequencing was performed on PBMCs, taken after nivolumab (anti-PD-1) treatment. These TCRs come from a person between 40 and 85 years old with oral cavity squamous cell carcinoma.

The CDR3 DNA follows: TGTGCCAGCAGTTTAAGCCTGACAGGTGGCGAGCAGTACTTC. This translates into CASSLSLTGGEQYF. The chain is built from TRBV28 and TRBJ2-7, with a possible D match to TRBD1 (6 bases). This CDR3 is 14 amino acids long. V was cut by 2 bases and J by 6 bases, with 14 bases left in between. Germline CDR1 MDHEN, CDR2 SYDVKM.

This sequence joins TRBV11-2 and TRBJ1-2; D possibly corresponds to TRBD1 (5 bases). The CDR3 has 13 residues. Deletions cut 1 base from V and 8 bases from J, with 11 bases between. Germline V lookup: CDR1 SGHAT, CDR2 FQNNGV. The CDR3 DNA sequence: TGTGCCAGCAGCTTAGCGGCCAGGGAGGGCTACACCTTC. Protein: CASSLAAREGYTF.

This chain uses TRBV11-2 with TRBJ1-1; a possible D gene is TRBD1 (6 bases). CDR3 length: 14 residues. Between the trimmed V and J ends, which lost 5 bases and 0 bases, there was a span of 10 bases. Germline assignment: CDR1 SGHAT and CDR2 FQNNGV. CDR3 in DNA: TGTGCCAGCAGCATAGGGACACTGAACACTGAAGCTTTCTTT. Its translation: CASSIGTLNTEAFF.

This clone occurred a few times. The chain links TRBV7-6 to TRBJ2-1; D is possibly TRBD2 (6 bases). With 5 bases removed from V and 7 bases from J, the gap between germline ends came to 12 bases. The V gene's germline CDR1 is SGHVS and CDR2 FNYEAQ. The CDR3 runs 13 residues. The CDR3 nucleotides are TGTGCCAGCAGCCGGGACTGGGGGAATGAGCAGTTCTTC. Translated: CASSRDWGNEQFF.

The chain carries TRBV5-6 and TRBJ2-7; 10 nucleotides agree with TRBD1. V dropped 4 bases and J dropped 5; count of bases not matched to a gene: 6. This CDR3 has 14 amino acids. CDR1 and CDR2 (germline): SGHDT, YYEEEE. The CDR3 nucleotides read TGTGCCAGCAGCCGAGACAGGGGGCGACACGAGCAGTACTTC. Protein sequence: CASSRDRGRHEQYF.

This sequence joins TRBV6-5 and TRBJ1-5; unclear D gene. The CDR3 runs to 14 residues. Trimming stripped 5 bases from V and 0 bases from J, with 8 bases between. Germline V CDR1 and CDR2: MNHEY, SVGAGI. CDR3 coding DNA: TGTGCCAGCAGTGGTCAGAATAGCAATCAGCCCCAGCATTTT. It encodes CASSGQNSNQPQHF.

The chain has TRBV18 and TRBJ1-2; tentatively, D is TRBD1 (6 bases). Per germline, CDR1 KGHSH and CDR2 LQKENI. The CDR3 loop spans 16 amino acids. The ends were cut back, 2 bases at V and 8 bases at J, with 21 bases in the middle. This chain's CDR3 is CASSPGSGASGYGYTF. Written as DNA, the CDR3 is TGTGCCAGCTCACCAGGTTCGGGGGCAAGTGGCTACGGCTACACCTTC.

The V and J genes are TRBV6-4 and TRBJ1-2, with 8 bases that match TRBD1. The CDR3 totals 13 residues. The ends lost 6 bases at V and 8 bases at J; junction bases unmatched: 8. The V gene's germline CDR1 is MRHNA and CDR2 SNTAGT. The CDR3 nucleotides read TGTGCCAGCAGCCCCGGGACAGGTGGGGGCTACACCTTC. It yields the protein CASSPGTGGGYTF.

The chain carries TRBV6-1 and TRBJ2-5; 7 bases are a match to TRBD1. The V and J ends lost 0 bases and 5 bases, in that order; junction bases with no gene match: 3. CDR1 is MNHNS and CDR2 is SASEGT in the germline V gene. The CDR3 runs 14 residues. The CDR3 DNA reads as TGTGCCAGCAGTGAAGCGACAGGGAAGGAGACCCAGTACTTC. Amino acids: CASSEATGKETQYF.

The CDR3 loop is CASSSGLAGLGELFF. The CDR3 DNA is TGTGCCAGCAGTTCGGGACTAGCGGGCCTCGGGGAGCTGTTTTTT. This chain connects TRBV27 to TRBJ2-2, with 12 bases identical to TRBD2. V trimming: 4 bases; J trimming: 7 bases; junction bases outside the gene matches: 4. This CDR3 spans 15 amino acids. Germline CDR1 is MNHEY and CDR2 is SMNVEV (reference sequence).

This clone was observed a few times. V gene TRBV2 combines with J gene TRBJ2-7; 8 bases fit TRBD1. The CDR3 length is 16 residues. The germline V gene has CDR1 SNHLY and CDR2 FYNNEI. V was clipped by 3 bases and J by 3 bases; unmatched bases: 10. The CDR3 here is CASSEGQVGGRYEQYF. The CDR3 DNA reads TGTGCCAGCAGTGAGGGACAGGTCGGTGGGCGCTACGAGCAGTACTTC. Together with reference TRBV2 and TRBJ2-7, the CDR3 gives the full variable domain: EPEVTQTPSHQVTQMGQEVILRCVPISNHLYFYWYRQILGQKVEFLVSFYNNEISEKSEIFDDQFSVERPDGSNFTLKIRSTKLEDSAMYFCASSEGQVGGRYEQYFGPGTRLTVT.

V is TRBV5-1 and J is TRBJ2-2, with D tentatively TRBD2 (6 bases). V lost 2 bases and J 6 bases, leaving 8 bases between the germline ends. The germline V gene has CDR1 SGHRS and CDR2 YFSETQ. The CDR3 length is 13 residues. CDR3 amino acids: CASSFGGPGELFF. The CDR3 nucleotides are TGCGCCAGCAGCTTCGGGGGTCCCGGGGAGCTGTTTTTT.

The J gene is TRBJ2-1, the V gene TRBV11-2; D not certain. The CDR3 covers 12 residues. In germline, CDR1 is SGHAT, CDR2 FQNNGV. Trimming left V 3 bases short and J 6 bases short, with 6 bases between. The CDR3 region is CASSLVSNEQFF. DNA of the CDR3: TGTGCCAGCAGCTTGGTTAGCAATGAGCAGTTCTTC. Together with reference TRBV11-2 and TRBJ2-1, the CDR3 gives the full variable domain: EAGVAQSPRYKIIEKRQSVAFWCNPISGHATLYWYQQILGQGPKLLIQFQNNGVVDDSQLPKDRFSAERLKGVDSTLKIQPAKLEDSAVYLCASSLVSNEQFFGPGTRLTVL.

CDR3 bases: TGTGCCATCAGTGAAAGGGGTGGCGGGGAGCTGTTTTTT. Its protein is CAISERGGGELFF. The rearrangement links TRBV10-3 to TRBJ2-2; D is perhaps TRBD1 (5 bases). With 3 bases removed from V and 7 bases from J, the gap between germline ends came to 9 bases. Germline V gives CDR1 ENHRY, CDR2 SYGVKD. The CDR3 covers 13 residues.

The chain joins TRBV15 to TRBJ1-1, with a possible D match to TRBD1 (5 bases). Germline V gene data show CDR1 as LNHNV and CDR2 as YYDKDF (reference sequence). The CDR3 consists of 14 residues. The ends were cut back, 5 bases at V and 0 bases at J, with 10 bases in the middle. The CDR3 protein is CATSLDSLNTEAFF. CDR3 in DNA: TGTGCCACCAGCCTAGACAGTCTGAACACTGAAGCTTTCTTT. The full variable domain, completed using reference TRBV15 and TRBJ1-1, is DAMVIQNPRYQVTQFGKPVTLSCSQTLNHNVMYWYQQKSSQAPKLLFHYYDKDFNNEADTPDNFQSRRPNTSFCFLDIRSPGLGDTAMYLCATSLDSLNTEAFFGQGTRLTVV.

The chain links TRBV6-5 to TRBJ2-7; D possibly uses TRBD1 or TRBD2 (6 bases each). The V and J ends lost 2 bases and 6 bases respectively, with 14 bases between them. CDR1 is MNHEY and CDR2 is SVGAGI in the germline V gene. The CDR3 has 14 amino acids. This chain's CDR3 is CASSYLGGEFEQYF. As DNA, the CDR3 is TGTGCCAGCAGTTACCTCGGGGGCGAGTTCGAGCAGTACTTC.

V usage is TRBV29-1 and J usage is TRBJ1-1; TRBD1 agrees at 9 bases. Germline CDR1 SQVTM, CDR2 ANQGSEA. Unmatched junction bases numbered 9, after V lost 7 bases and J lost 3 bases. CDR3 size: 14 residues. CDR3 protein: CSGQQGARDTEAFF. The CDR3 coding sequence is TGCAGCGGTCAACAGGGGGCGCGGGACACTGAAGCTTTCTTT.

The chain is built from TRBV5-1 and TRBJ2-7, with 11 bases aligning to TRBD2. The CDR3 contains 15 residues. Germline loops: CDR1 SGHRS, CDR2 YFSETQ. Unmatched junction bases numbered 10, after V lost 5 bases and J lost 6 bases. The CDR3 DNA follows: TGCGCCAGCAGTTATTCGGCGGGACTAGCGGCCGAGCAGTACTTC. Translating gives CASSYSAGLAAEQYF.

The gene calls are TRBV6-5 and TRBJ1-1; 10 positions match TRBD1. CDR1 MNHEY and CDR2 SVGAGI come from the germline V gene. J lost 3 bases, V lost 5 bases, and 3 bases had no gene match. The CDR3 consists of 14 residues. CDR3 residues: CASSRQGADTEAFF. The CDR3, as DNA: TGTGCCAGCAGTAGACAGGGGGCAGACACTGAAGCTTTCTTT.

J is TRBJ2-3 and V is TRBV15, with no clear D. CDR3 size: 12 residues. V was cut by 4 bases and J by 4 bases, with 6 bases left in between. Germline V gives CDR1 LNHNV, CDR2 YYDKDF (reference sequence). The CDR3 nucleotides are TGTGCCACCAGCAAGGACGCAGATACGCAGTATTTT. Its protein product is CATSKDADTQYF.

The chain uses TRBV10-1 and TRBJ2-1, with a weak D call TRBD2 (5 bases). The CDR3 length is 15 residues. Germline V gene lookup returns CDR1 WNHNN and CDR2 SYGVQD (reference sequence). The V end lost 5 bases, the J end lost 0 bases, and 11 bases lay between the germline ends. The CDR3 coding sequence is TGCGCCAGCAGTCCGCTTGGGAGCTCCTACAATGAGCAGTTCTTC. This gives the protein CASSPLGSSYNEQFF.

This clone occurred once. The rearrangement joins TRBV19 to TRBJ1-2; 7 nucleotides line up with TRBD1. V gave up 3 bases and J gave up 8 bases; unmatched junction bases: 9. In germline, CDR1 is LNHDA, CDR2 SQIVND (reference sequence). This CDR3 region has 14 residues. The CDR3 DNA is TGTGCCAGTAGTATTAACAGGGGATTACGAGGCTACACCTTC. This codes for CASSINRGLRGYTF.

V and J are TRBV27 and TRBJ2-6; TRBD2 matches 7 bases. This CDR3 region has 15 residues. With V trimmed by 3 bases and J by 2 bases, 1 base remained unmatched. Germline loops: CDR1 MNHEY, CDR2 SMNVEV (reference sequence). The CDR3 spells CASSFAGAGANVLTF. The CDR3, as DNA: TGTGCCAGCAGTTTTGCGGGGGCTGGGGCCAACGTCCTGACTTTC.

The chain links TRBV9 to TRBJ2-3, with 14 bases matching TRBD2. J gave up 3 bases and V 0 bases, and 6 bases lay outside the gene matches. Germline CDR1 reads SGDLS; CDR2 reads YYNGEE. The CDR3 runs 18 residues. In nucleotides, the CDR3 is TGTGCCAGCAGCGTAGGACTAGCGGGAGGGTCGATGACAGATACGCAGTATTTT. Translated: CASSVGLAGGSMTDTQYF.

V and J are TRBV7-9 and TRBJ2-1; TRBD2 aligns across 11 bases. J lost 10 bases, V lost 1 base, and 3 bases had no gene match. Germline values: CDR1 SEHNR, CDR2 FQNEAQ (reference sequence). The CDR3 covers 14 residues. The CDR3 nucleotides are TGTGCCAGCAGCTTAGAACTAGCGGGAGTCGAGCAGTTCTTC. As protein: CASSLELAGVEQFF.

The chain recombines TRBV30 with TRBJ1-1; D is unresolved. The germline V gene encodes CDR1 GTSNPN and CDR2 SVGIG (reference sequence). Trimming removed 1 base at V and 0 bases at J, with 9 bases between. This CDR3 has 14 amino acids. CDR3 in DNA: TGTGCCTGGAGTGGATGGCCAATGAACACTGAAGCTTTCTTT. Translating it yields CAWSGWPMNTEAFF.

This chain links TRBV5-4 with TRBJ1-2, with a possible D match to TRBD1 (6 bases). Trimming cost V 5 bases and J 7 bases, with 12 bases left between them. This CDR3 region has 12 residues. CDR1 and CDR2 (germline): SGHNT, YYREEE (reference sequence). In DNA form, the CDR3 reads TGTGCCAGCAGTGAGGGGGGTATTGGCTACACCTTC. Encoded protein: CASSEGGIGYTF. Drawing the rest from reference TRBV5-4 and TRBJ1-2, the complete variable domain is ETGVTQSPTHLIKTRGQQVTLRCSSQSGHNTVSWYQQALGQGPQFIFQYYREEENGRGNFPPRFSGLQFPNYSSELNVNALELDDSALYLCASSEGGIGYTFGSGTRLTVV.

The chain has TRBV7-9 and TRBJ2-7, with D possibly being TRBD1 (5 bases). The V end was cut by 4 bases, the J end by 6 bases, with 10 bases between. This CDR3 is 12 amino acids long. The germline CDR1 and CDR2 sequences are SEHNR and FQNEAQ (reference sequence). The CDR3 region is CASSSQGFEQYF. CDR3 bases: TGTGCCAGCAGCTCCCAGGGTTTCGAGCAGTACTTC.

This chain joins TRBV29-1 and TRBJ1-5, with 8 bases that match TRBD1. This CDR3 contains 12 residues. The J segment lost 6 bases and the V segment lost 5 bases, leaving 3 bases of the junction unmatched. Germline V gives CDR1 SQVTM, CDR2 ANQGSEA. The CDR3 region has the DNA TGCAGCGTTCTCGACAGGGGTCAGCCCCAGCATTTT. Translation: CSVLDRGQPQHF.

This chain connects TRBV6-6 to TRBJ2-1; D unresolved. CDR3 size: 12 residues. CDR1 and CDR2 from the germline V gene are MNHNY and SVGAGI (reference sequence). With 3 bases removed from V and 9 bases from J, the gap between germline ends came to 9 bases. The CDR3 region is CASSYSLSEQFF. CDR3 nucleotide sequence: TGTGCCAGCAGTTATAGTTTAAGTGAGCAGTTCTTC.

This clone has a single count. The V gene is TRBV6-6, the J gene TRBJ2-4; 8 bases line up with TRBD2. CDR1 is MNHNY, CDR2 SVGAGI, per germline (reference sequence). Trimming at V came to 5 bases and at J to 9 bases, leaving 9 bases not matched to a gene. This CDR3 has 14 residues. The CDR3, as DNA: TGTGCCAGCAGTGCAAGGCGGGAGGACAGCATTCAGTACTTC. Translating it yields CASSARREDSIQYF.

The chain couples TRBV10-3 to TRBJ2-5; the D is unclear. The CDR3 loop spans 12 amino acids. The V and J ends lost 0 bases and 5 bases respectively, with 4 bases between them. The germline CDR1 and CDR2 sequences are ENHRY and SYGVKD. The CDR3 sequence: CAISESAETQYF. The CDR3 DNA reads TGTGCCATCAGTGAGTCGGCGGAGACCCAGTACTTC.